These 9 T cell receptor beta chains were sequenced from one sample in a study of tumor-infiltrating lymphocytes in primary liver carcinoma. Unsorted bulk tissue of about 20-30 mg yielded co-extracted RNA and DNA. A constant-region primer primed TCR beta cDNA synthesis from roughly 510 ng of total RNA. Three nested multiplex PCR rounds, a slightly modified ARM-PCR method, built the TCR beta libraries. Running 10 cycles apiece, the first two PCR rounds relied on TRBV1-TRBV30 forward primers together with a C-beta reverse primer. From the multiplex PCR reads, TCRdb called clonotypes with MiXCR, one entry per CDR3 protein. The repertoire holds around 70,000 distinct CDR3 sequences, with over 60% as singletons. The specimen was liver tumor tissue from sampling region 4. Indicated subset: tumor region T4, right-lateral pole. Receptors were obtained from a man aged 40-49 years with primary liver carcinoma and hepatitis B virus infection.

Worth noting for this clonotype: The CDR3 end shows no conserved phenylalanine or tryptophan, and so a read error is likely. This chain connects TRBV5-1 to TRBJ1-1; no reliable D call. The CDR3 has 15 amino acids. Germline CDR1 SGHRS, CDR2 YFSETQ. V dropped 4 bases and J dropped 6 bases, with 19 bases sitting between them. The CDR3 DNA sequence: TGCGCCAGCAGCCCGGAGGACGCTCTTCGGGCTGAAGCTTTCTCT. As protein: CASSPEDALRAEAFS.

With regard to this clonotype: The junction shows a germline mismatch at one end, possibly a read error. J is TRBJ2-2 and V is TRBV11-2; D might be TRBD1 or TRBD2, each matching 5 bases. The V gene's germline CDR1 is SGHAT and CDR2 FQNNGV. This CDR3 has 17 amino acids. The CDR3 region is CTSSLLRTYPGTGELFF. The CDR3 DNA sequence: TGTACCAGCAGCTTACTTCGGACTTACCCAGGGACCGGGGAGCTGTTTTTT.

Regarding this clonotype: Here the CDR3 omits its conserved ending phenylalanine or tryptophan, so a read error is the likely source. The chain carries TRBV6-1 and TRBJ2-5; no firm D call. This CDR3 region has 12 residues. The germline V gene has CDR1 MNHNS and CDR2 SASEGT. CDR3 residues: CASSESRETQYL. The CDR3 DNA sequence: TGCGCCAGCAGTGAGAGTCGGGAGACCCAGTACTTA.

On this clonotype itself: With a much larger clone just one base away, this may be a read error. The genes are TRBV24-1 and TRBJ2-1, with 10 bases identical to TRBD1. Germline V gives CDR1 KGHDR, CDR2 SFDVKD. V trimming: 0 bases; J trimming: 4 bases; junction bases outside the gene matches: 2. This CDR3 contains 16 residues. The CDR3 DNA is TGTGCCACCAGTGATTTGCTGGGACAGGGGTACAATGAGCAGTTCTTC. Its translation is CATSDLLGQGYNEQFF.

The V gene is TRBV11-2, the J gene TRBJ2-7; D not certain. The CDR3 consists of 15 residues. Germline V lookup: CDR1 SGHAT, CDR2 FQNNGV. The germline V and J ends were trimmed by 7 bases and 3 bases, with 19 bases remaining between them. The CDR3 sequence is CASTLLEVARYEQYF. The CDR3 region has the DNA TGTGCCAGCACCCTCTTGGAAGTGGCCCGCTACGAGCAGTACTTC.

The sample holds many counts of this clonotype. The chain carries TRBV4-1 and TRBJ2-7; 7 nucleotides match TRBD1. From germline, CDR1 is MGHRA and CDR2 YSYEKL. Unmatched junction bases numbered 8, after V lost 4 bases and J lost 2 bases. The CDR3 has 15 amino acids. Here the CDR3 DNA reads TGCGCCAGCAGCCGGAACGGGGACAGCACCTACGAGCAGTACTTC. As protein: CASSRNGDSTYEQYF.

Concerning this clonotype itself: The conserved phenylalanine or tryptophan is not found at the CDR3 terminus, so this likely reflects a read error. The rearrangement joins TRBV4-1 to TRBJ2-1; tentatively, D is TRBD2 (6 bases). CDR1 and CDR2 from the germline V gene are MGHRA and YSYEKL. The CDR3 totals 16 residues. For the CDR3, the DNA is TGCGTCAGCAGCCAATTAGCGGAGATCTCCTACAATGAGCAGTTCCTC. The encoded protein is CVSSQLAEISYNEQFL.

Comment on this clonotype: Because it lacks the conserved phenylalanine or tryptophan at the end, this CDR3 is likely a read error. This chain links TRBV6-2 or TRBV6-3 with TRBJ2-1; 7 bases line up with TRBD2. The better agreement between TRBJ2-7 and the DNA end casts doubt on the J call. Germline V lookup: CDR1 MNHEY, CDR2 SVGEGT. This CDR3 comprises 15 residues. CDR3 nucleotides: TGTGCCAGCAGTTACGGAGGGAGGGCCTACAATGAGCAGTACCTC. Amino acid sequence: CASSYGGRAYNEQYL.

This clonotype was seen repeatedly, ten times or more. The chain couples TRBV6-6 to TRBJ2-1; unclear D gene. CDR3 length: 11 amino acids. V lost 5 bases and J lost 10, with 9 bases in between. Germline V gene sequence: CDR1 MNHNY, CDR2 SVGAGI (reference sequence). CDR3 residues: CASSQVGEQFF. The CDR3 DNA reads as TGTGCCAGCAGTCAGGTTGGGGAGCAGTTCTTC.